This TCR beta chain was retrieved from a study of T cell repertoires in cytomegalovirus infection. This clonotype has a handful of counts. Its antigen is unknown. TCRdb analysed the reads with MiXCR anew, one entry per CDR3 protein. This table has roughly 310,000 distinct CDR3 sequences, roughly 28% appearing once. From germline, CDR1 is SQVTM and CDR2 ANQGSEA. With 8 bases clipped from V and 8 bases from J, the junction kept 7 bases outside the gene matches. The CDR3 length is 13 residues. Sequencing used cultured PBMCs, obtained from culture after CMV antigen stimulation. This chain uses TRBV29-1 with TRBJ2-1, with 12 bases matching TRBD1. The clonotype originates from a human donor in good health (CMV status not recorded). Some clones in this sample may be carry-over from other donors' samples. CDR3 bases: TGCAGCACTACCGGGACAGGGGGCTATGAGCAGTTCTTC. The encoded protein is CSTTGTGGYEQFF.